This entry is about one T cell receptor (beta chain). Trimming took 6 bases from V and 0 from J, leaving 12 bases between them. The CDR3 extends over 16 amino acids. CDR1 LNHDA and CDR2 SQIVND come from the germline V gene (reference sequence). Only in-frame clones appear in the TCRdb table, and some are missing; sequencing was by immunoSEQ multiplex PCR. The table records roughly 20,000 clones, 70% to 90% of them present only once. These data originate in a study of OX40 agonist ivuxolimab in advanced cancers. This sample comprised CD4+ or CD8+ T cells sorted from blood, obtained in a trial of the OX40 agonist ivuxolimab. V is TRBV19 and J is TRBJ1-6; perhaps TRBD1 as D (5 bases). This receptor was taken from an adult with an advanced solid tumor such as melanoma, head and neck, liver or kidney cancer. In DNA, the CDR3 is TGTGCCAGTAGGGACATGGCGAGCTCCTATAATTCACCCCTCCACTTT. It translates to CASRDMASSYNSPLHF.